This entry features one T cell receptor beta chain sequence. Method: immunoSEQ multiplex PCR; TCRdb's copy keeps in-frame clones and lacks some. The data show around 330,000 clones, about 92% seen once. For recovered donors of Cohort 3, there were two negative PCRs, clearance, or symptom resolution. The CDR3 consists of 15 residues. Germline lookup yields CDR1 KGHSH and CDR2 LQKENI. V lost 0 bases and J lost 5; bases outside the gene matches: 4. These data come from a study of blood T cell repertoires in COVID-19. About the research overall: COVID-19 samples collected from the United States, Italy and Spain covered acute and convalescent phases.

J is TRBJ2-7 and V is TRBV18; 10 nucleotides agree with TRBD1. The sequencing input was PBMCs or T cells enriched from blood (not recorded which). The sequence came from a man aged 55-75 years who had recovered from COVID-19. The CDR3 sequence: CASSPPGQGPHEQYF. The CDR3 DNA reads TGTGCCAGCTCACCACCGGGACAGGGGCCCCACGAGCAGTACTTC.